The present T cell receptor (beta chain) was sequenced within a study of shared clonotypes between healthy human individuals. This CDR3 has 14 amino acids. The germline V gene encodes CDR1 MNHEY and CDR2 SVGAGI. V lost 8 bases and J 2 bases, leaving 15 bases between the germline ends. The assay was immunoSEQ multiplex PCR, and TCRdb's table has in-frame clones only and misses some. This table has about 670,000 clones, 72% appearing once. The V call is TRBV6-5, the J call TRBJ1-1; D uncertain. The sequenced material came from memory CD4+ T cells sorted from blood. Subset: CD45RA-negative fraction. This TCR was recovered from a woman in her thirties in good health. CDR3 coding DNA: TGTGCCAGCCACTCCCGGAGGGTTAACACTGAAGCTTTCTTT. Translated, it gives CASHSRRVNTEAFF.